This entry concerns a single T cell receptor (beta chain). Its antigen is currently unknown. This sample was included in a study of T cell repertoires in ileal Crohn's disease. Study-level information: About half received postoperative treatment, roughly ten with thiopurines and approximately 19 anti-TNF. Overall study results and limits: Sorted CD8 T cells held more high-frequency clones than CD4.

The CDR3 runs to 14 residues. Deletions cut 0 bases from V and 5 bases from J, with 11 bases between. The germline V gene has CDR1 SEHNR and CDR2 FQNEAQ (reference sequence). Clones were sequenced by immunoSEQ multiplex PCR, and TCRdb holds only the in-frame ones, with some missing. Among around 11,000 clones listed, about three quarters were seen once. This TCR was sampled from an adult with Crohn's disease. This rearrangement joins TRBV7-9 to TRBJ2-7; a possible D gene is TRBD1 (6 bases). The sample was ileal tissue. CDR3 DNA sequence: TGTGCCAGCAGCTTAGCGACAGGTGCGAACGAGCAGTACTTC. Amino acid sequence: CASSLATGANEQYF. The full variable domain, its missing parts supplied by reference TRBV7-9 and TRBJ2-7, is DTGVSQNPRHKITKRGQNVTFRCDPISEHNRLYWYRQTLGQGPEFLTYFQNEAQLEKSRLLSDRFSAERPKGSFSTLEIQRTEQGDSAMYLCASSLATGANEQYFGPGTRLTVT.